One and the same sample provided the 21 T cell receptor beta chains below, sequenced in a study of cytomegalovirus exposure and HLA in healthy donors. The study ran its PCR with 60 Vbeta and 13 Jbeta primers. Using immunoSEQ multiplex PCR, the repertoire was profiled, and TCRdb retains in-frame clones only, with some absent. The sample consists of about 160,000 clones, 70% to 80% of them appearing once. Sequenced: PBMCs. These receptors originate from a man younger than 35 in good health and CMV-seropositive.

The rearrangement links TRBV14 to TRBJ2-1; 9 bases are shared with TRBD2. J lost 3 bases, V lost 3 bases, and 15 bases had no gene match. The CDR3 consists of 19 residues. Germline V gene data show CDR1 as SGHDN and CDR2 as FVKESK. CDR3 in amino acids: CASSQETSGGVIHYNEQFF. The CDR3 bases are TGTGCCAGCAGCCAGGAGACTAGCGGCGGGGTAATCCACTACAATGAGCAGTTCTTC. Supplemented by reference TRBV14 and TRBJ2-1, the full variable domain reads EAGVTQFPSHSVIEKGQTVTLRCDPISGHDNLYWYRRVMGKEIKFLLHFVKESKQDESGMPNNRFLAERTGGTYSTLKVQPAELEDSGVYFCASSQETSGGVIHYNEQFFGPGTRLTVL.

This chain uses TRBV4-2 with TRBJ1-1; maybe TRBD1 (5 bases). The germline V and J ends were trimmed by 4 bases and 0 bases, with 9 bases remaining between them. Germline CDR1 and CDR2: LGHNA and YNFKEQ. The CDR3 is 14 residues long. In DNA form, the CDR3 reads TGTGCCAGCAGCCCACGACAGATGAACACTGAAGCTTTCTTT. Translation: CASSPRQMNTEAFF.

This chain connects TRBV5-8 to TRBJ2-7; D possibly corresponds to TRBD2 (5 bases). This CDR3 is built from 15 residues. V was shortened by 0 bases and J by 3 bases, with 13 bases between the two germline ends. In germline, CDR1 is SGHTS, CDR2 YDEGEE. The CDR3 DNA reads as TGTGCCAGCAGCTTGGGTCGCCCGGGAATCTACGAGCAGTACTTC. As protein: CASSLGRPGIYEQYF.

The V call is TRBV7-9, the J call TRBJ2-3, with 8 bases matching TRBD1. The CDR3 is 13 residues long. Germline V gives CDR1 SEHNR, CDR2 FQNEAQ (reference sequence). V lost 5 bases to trimming and J lost 4 bases; unmatched junction nucleotides: 2. The CDR3 bases are TGTGCCAGCAGCCCCAGGGGGCCAGATACGCAGTATTTT. It codes for CASSPRGPDTQYF.

V gene TRBV5-4 combines with J gene TRBJ2-7; TRBD1 matches 7 bases. V shed 6 bases, J shed 3 bases, and the junction held 6 bases outside the gene matches. Germline CDR1 is SGHNT and CDR2 is YYREEE (reference sequence). CDR3 size: 13 residues. CDR3 DNA: TGTGCCAGCAAAGGGCAGGGGGACTACGAGCAGTACTTC. Amino acids: CASKGQGDYEQYF.

Notes on this clone: The conserved final phenylalanine or tryptophan is absent from the CDR3, which likely points to a read error. As DNA, the CDR3 is TGTGCCAGCAGCTTCGGGACAGGGGTATCACCCCTCCACCTT. Its translation is CASSFGTGVSPLHL. The rearrangement uses TRBV7-2 and TRBJ1-6, with 10 bases lining up with TRBD1. Germline V gives CDR1 SGHTA, CDR2 FQGNSA. Trimming took 3 bases from V and 10 from J; bases not matched to a gene: 3. The CDR3 totals 14 residues.

The V and J genes are TRBV15 and TRBJ1-1; D is possibly TRBD1 (6 bases). Germline V CDR1 and CDR2: LNHNV, YYDKDF (reference sequence). This CDR3 comprises 15 residues. Trimming took off 1 base at V and 0 bases at J, with 9 bases between the two ends. CDR3 nucleotide sequence: TGTGCCACCAGCAGAGGCGGACAGCTGAACACTGAAGCTTTCTTT. Translation: CATSRGGQLNTEAFF.

The chain has TRBV4-1 and TRBJ1-6, with 7 bases identical to TRBD1. With 2 bases clipped from V and 9 bases from J, the junction kept 4 bases outside the gene matches. The CDR3 is 14 amino acids. CDR1 is MGHRA, CDR2 YSYEKL, per germline. The CDR3 nucleotides read TGCGCCAGCAGCCAACGGGACAGATTTTCACCCCTCCACTTT. Translation: CASSQRDRFSPLHF.

The DNA for the CDR3 is TGCGCCAGCAGCCAAGGAACCGGGACAGGGAAGGAAAAACTGTTTTTT. It yields the protein CASSQGTGTGKEKLFF. The V call is TRBV4-3, the J call TRBJ1-4, with TRBD1 matching 9 bases. J was trimmed by 8 bases and V by 1 base; bases with no gene match: 8. This CDR3 has 16 amino acids. In germline, CDR1 is LGHNA, CDR2 YSLEER.

The chain is built from TRBV5-1 and TRBJ1-1, with TRBD1 matching over 7 bases. Per germline, CDR1 SGHRS and CDR2 YFSETQ. The junction had 3 bases not matched to a gene; V was cut back by 0 bases and J by 1 base. The CDR3 sequence is 15 residues long. CDR3 protein: CASSLDRGWNTEAFF. CDR3 sequence (DNA): TGCGCCAGCAGCTTGGACAGGGGATGGAACACTGAAGCTTTCTTT.

This clone appeared once. The chain recombines TRBV5-1 with TRBJ2-1, with 7 positions matching TRBD2. Trimming took 2 bases from V and 0 from J; bases not matched to a gene: 8. The CDR3 consists of 17 residues. Germline CDR1 SGHRS, CDR2 YFSETQ. CDR3: CASSLLPGLSSYNEQFF. Here the CDR3 DNA reads TGCGCCAGCAGCTTACTCCCGGGACTAAGCTCCTACAATGAGCAGTTCTTC.

This chain uses TRBV5-8 with TRBJ2-1; D may be TRBD2 (5 bases). Between the trimmed V and J ends, which lost 7 bases and 6 bases, there was a span of 11 bases. The CDR3 has 12 amino acids. Germline V CDR1 and CDR2: SGHTS, YDEGEE. The CDR3 coding sequence is TGTGCCAGCTCGAGAGGGCCCAATGAGCAGTTCTTC. Its protein product is CASSRGPNEQFF.

The chain has TRBV30 and TRBJ1-5; no clear D gene. Per germline, CDR1 GTSNPN and CDR2 SVGIG (reference sequence). Trimming left V 1 base short and J 11 bases short, with 15 bases between. The CDR3 is 13 amino acids. CDR3 loop: CAWSGHPSMSQHF. The CDR3 nucleotides are TGTGCCTGGAGTGGACATCCGTCCATGTCCCAGCATTTT.

CDR3 DNA: TGTGCCAGCAGTTTAACGGGGGGAGTCTACAATGAGCAGTTCTTC. Residues: CASSLTGGVYNEQFF. The J gene is TRBJ2-1, the V gene TRBV27, with 7 bases fitting TRBD2. Germline-derived CDR1 and CDR2 are MNHEY and SMNVEV (reference sequence). This CDR3 region has 15 residues. V lost 2 bases and J lost 3; bases outside the gene matches: 4.

V and J are TRBV2 and TRBJ2-1; D is perhaps TRBD2 (6 bases). Trimming took off 10 bases at V and 7 bases at J, with 23 bases between the two ends. Germline V gene data show CDR1 as SNHLY and CDR2 as FYNNEI. This CDR3 region has 15 residues. DNA for the CDR3: TGTGCCACCAAATTTACCGGGACTGCAACTAATGAGCAGTTCTTC. Its protein is CATKFTGTATNEQFF.

The V and J genes are TRBV11-2 and TRBJ2-5, with unresolved D. TRBJ2-7 explains the end of the DNA better; the J call may be wrong. The CDR3 loop spans 11 amino acids. Germline CDR1 SGHAT, CDR2 FQNNGV. The CDR3 region has the DNA TGTGCCAGCAGCTTATTGTACGAGCAGTACTTC. It translates to CASSLLYEQYF.

The chain uses TRBV6-5 and TRBJ1-1, with 7 nucleotides matching TRBD1. With V trimmed by 6 bases and J by 3 bases, 7 bases remained unmatched. Germline CDR1 reads MNHEY; CDR2 reads SVGAGI. The CDR3 sequence is 14 residues long. For the CDR3, the DNA is TGTGCCAGCAGGACGACAGGGTGGTACACTGAAGCTTTCTTT. Encoded protein: CASRTTGWYTEAFF.

This chain links TRBV4-3 with TRBJ2-1; maybe TRBD2 (6 bases). The germline CDR1 and CDR2 sequences are LGHNA and YSLEER. V lost 0 bases to trimming and J lost 2 bases, with 11 bases between them. This CDR3 has 16 amino acids. CDR3 DNA sequence: TGCGCCAGCAGCCAAGATCGGGAGTCTGCCTACAATGAGCAGTTCTTC. This gives the protein CASSQDRESAYNEQFF.

This clone was seen only a few times. The V and J genes are TRBV10-2 and TRBJ1-2; the D is unclear. The CDR3 is made up of 13 amino acids. V shed 4 bases and J shed 2 bases, with 8 bases lying between them. Germline assignment: CDR1 WSHSY and CDR2 SAAADI. The CDR3 here is CASSVGENYGYTF. For the CDR3, the DNA is TGCGCCAGCAGTGTTGGGGAGAACTATGGCTACACCTTC.

J is TRBJ1-2 and V is TRBV15; a weak D match, TRBD1 (5 bases). The CDR3 contains 14 residues. V lost 5 bases to trimming and J lost 7 bases, with 17 bases between them. Germline assignment: CDR1 LNHNV and CDR2 YYDKDF (reference sequence). As DNA, the CDR3 is TGTGCCACCAGCGAGTCCGGGGGGGATGCTGGCTACACCTTC. Translated: CATSESGGDAGYTF.

This chain connects TRBV6-5 to TRBJ2-7, with 8 bases identical to TRBD1. The CDR3 extends over 15 amino acids. V gave up 5 bases and J gave up 2 bases; unmatched junction bases: 8. From germline, CDR1 is MNHEY and CDR2 SVGAGI. This CDR3 reads CASSGGQGRTYEQYF. The CDR3, as DNA: TGTGCCAGCAGTGGAGGACAGGGAAGAACCTACGAGCAGTACTTC.